A selection of T cell receptor beta chains follows, all from one sample in a study of Ad26.COV2.S vaccination and SARS-CoV-2 variants. Profiling relied on immunoSEQ multiplex PCR, and the TCRdb table lists in-frame clones only, not all of them. The sample carries roughly 400,000 clones, 80% to 95% recorded once. Material: peripheral blood, obtained in a trial of Ad26.COV2.S vaccine versus placebo. The receptors originated from a person aged 18-60 years who received the Ad26.COV2.S COVID-19 vaccine or a placebo. The CDR3 runs from the conserved cysteine through the conserved F or W. Fields, in order: CDR3 DNA, CDR3 protein, D gene, J gene, CDR3 length, clone size, V gene. D genes are given only for firm matches. Not every row has a clone size; where given, it reads once, few, many or a size class.

CDR3 DNA: TGTGCCAGCAGTTTACAGGGACAGGTCCCGCGGGAGCAGTACTTC; CDR3 protein: CASSLQGQVPREQYF; D gene: TRBD1; J gene: TRBJ2-7; CDR3 length: 15; clone size: -; V gene: TRBV28
CDR3 DNA: TGTGCCACCAGCAGAAGGAGACAGGGTGAGGAAAAACTGTTTTTT; CDR3 protein: CATSRRRQGEEKLFF; D gene: TRBD1; J gene: TRBJ1-4; CDR3 length: 15; clone size: -; V gene: TRBV15
CDR3 DNA: TGTGCCAGCAGCTTAGGGACTAGCGGACAAGAGACCCAGTACTTC; CDR3 protein: CASSLGTSGQETQYF; D gene: TRBD2; J gene: TRBJ2-5; CDR3 length: 15; clone size: -; V gene: TRBV11-2
CDR3 DNA: TGTGCCAGCACTCTCTCCTACGAGCAGTACTTC; CDR3 protein: CASTLSYEQYF; D gene: -; J gene: TRBJ2-7; CDR3 length: 11; clone size: -; V gene: TRBV27
CDR3 DNA: TGTGCCAGCAGCCATCGGGACAGTGTTCAGTACTTC; CDR3 protein: CASSHRDSVQYF; D gene: TRBD1; J gene: TRBJ2-4; CDR3 length: 12; clone size: -; V gene: TRBV3-1/TRBV3-2
CDR3 DNA: TGTGCCTGGAGTTTTGCAGGGGCGTCAATTAACTCCAATCAGCCCCAGCATTTT; CDR3 protein: CAWSFAGASINSNQPQHF; D gene: -; J gene: TRBJ1-5; CDR3 length: 18; clone size: -; V gene: TRBV30
CDR3 DNA: TGTGCCACCAGTGATTTGACTAGCTCGCATCGGCAGTTCTTC; CDR3 protein: CATSDLTSSHRQFF; D gene: -; J gene: TRBJ2-1; CDR3 length: 14; clone size: -; V gene: TRBV24-1
CDR3 DNA: TGTGCCAGTAGTGCTTGGGGGCGGTACGAGCAGTACTTC; CDR3 protein: CASSAWGRYEQYF; D gene: -; J gene: TRBJ2-7; CDR3 length: 13; clone size: -; V gene: TRBV19
CDR3 DNA: TGTGCCAGCAGCCCCCGGGGGACAGTATCTGGGGCCAACGTCCTGACTTTC; CDR3 protein: CASSPRGTVSGANVLTF; D gene: -; J gene: TRBJ2-6; CDR3 length: 17; clone size: -; V gene: TRBV9
CDR3 DNA: TGTGCCAGCAGCCCCGTGGGACTAGCGGGAGGGCCAAGAGGGAACGAGCAGTACTTC; CDR3 protein: CASSPVGLAGGPRGNEQYF; D gene: TRBD2; J gene: TRBJ2-7; CDR3 length: 19; clone size: -; V gene: TRBV5-4
CDR3 DNA: TGTGCCAGCAGTTTGGAAGGCCGGGCGAACACCGGGGAGCTGTTTTTT; CDR3 protein: CASSLEGRANTGELFF; D gene: -; J gene: TRBJ2-2; CDR3 length: 16; clone size: -; V gene: TRBV28
CDR3 DNA: TGTGCCAGCTCACCCGAACGTCAAGGGGAAAACTATGGCTACACCTTC; CDR3 protein: CASSPERQGENYGYTF; D gene: -; J gene: TRBJ1-2; CDR3 length: 16; clone size: -; V gene: TRBV18
CDR3 DNA: TGTGCCAGCGAGCGGGAGATGGGGACCGGGGAGCTGTTTTTT; CDR3 protein: CASEREMGTGELFF; D gene: TRBD2; J gene: TRBJ2-2; CDR3 length: 14; clone size: once; V gene: TRBV2
CDR3 DNA: TGTGCCAGCAGAACTAAACTACCCACAGATACGCAGTATTTT; CDR3 protein: CASRTKLPTDTQYF; D gene: -; J gene: TRBJ2-3; CDR3 length: 14; clone size: -; V gene: TRBV27
CDR3 DNA: TGTGCCAGCAGTTACGAGGGACTAGCGGAACAAGAGACCCAGTACTTC; CDR3 protein: CASSYEGLAEQETQYF; D gene: TRBD2; J gene: TRBJ2-5; CDR3 length: 16; clone size: -; V gene: TRBV6-2/TRBV6-3
CDR3 DNA: TGTGCCAGCAGTTTGTATACCGGGACTAGCGTAAGCACAGATACGCAGTATTTT; CDR3 protein: CASSLYTGTSVSTDTQYF; D gene: TRBD2; J gene: TRBJ2-3; CDR3 length: 18; clone size: -; V gene: TRBV27
CDR3 DNA: TGTGCCAGCAGTTACTCTCGGGACAAATCTCACTACGAGCAGTACTTC; CDR3 protein: CASSYSRDKSHYEQYF; D gene: -; J gene: TRBJ2-7; CDR3 length: 16; clone size: -; V gene: TRBV6-6
CDR3 DNA: TGCGCCAGCAGCTGGCCCGGGGATAGCGGGAGCAATGAGCAGTTCTTC; CDR3 protein: CASSWPGDSGSNEQFF; D gene: TRBD2; J gene: TRBJ2-1; CDR3 length: 16; clone size: -; V gene: TRBV5-1
CDR3 DNA: TGTGCCAGCAGTACATTTAGCGGGACCTCCTACGAGCAGTACTTC; CDR3 protein: CASSTFSGTSYEQYF; D gene: TRBD2; J gene: TRBJ2-7; CDR3 length: 15; clone size: -; V gene: TRBV6-2/TRBV6-3
CDR3 DNA: TGCGCCAGCAGCTTGACTAGCGGGAGTTCAGATACGCAGTATTTT; CDR3 protein: CASSLTSGSSDTQYF; D gene: TRBD2; J gene: TRBJ2-3; CDR3 length: 15; clone size: -; V gene: TRBV5-1
CDR3 DNA: TGTGCCAGCAGTGAAAGGGGTCCGACAGATACGCAGTATTTT; CDR3 protein: CASSERGPTDTQYF; D gene: -; J gene: TRBJ2-3; CDR3 length: 14; clone size: -; V gene: TRBV6-1
CDR3 DNA: TGCGCCAGCAGCCAGGGCTTACTAGTACCCGGGGAGCTGTTTTTT; CDR3 protein: CASSQGLLVPGELFF; D gene: -; J gene: TRBJ2-2; CDR3 length: 15; clone size: -; V gene: TRBV4-3
CDR3 DNA: TGTGCCAGTAGGGGAACAGGGGTAGCCAAAAACATTCAGTACTTC; CDR3 protein: CASRGTGVAKNIQYF; D gene: TRBD1; J gene: TRBJ2-4; CDR3 length: 15; clone size: -; V gene: TRBV19
CDR3 DNA: TGTGCCAGCGTCACCCCTGGACAGGGAAAGTACGAGCAGTACTTC; CDR3 protein: CASVTPGQGKYEQYF; D gene: TRBD1; J gene: TRBJ2-7; CDR3 length: 15; clone size: -; V gene: TRBV28
CDR3 DNA: TGTGCCATCAGTGAGTCCCCCCCCGGGAGAGGGGGCACAGATACGCAGTATTTT; CDR3 protein: CAISESPPGRGGTDTQYF; D gene: -; J gene: TRBJ2-3; CDR3 length: 18; clone size: -; V gene: TRBV10-3
CDR3 DNA: TGTGCCATCAGTGAGTCGGCAGGGGTTGGGAACACTGAAGCTTTCTTT; CDR3 protein: CAISESAGVGNTEAFF; D gene: -; J gene: TRBJ1-1; CDR3 length: 16; clone size: -; V gene: TRBV10-3
CDR3 DNA: TGTGCCAGCAGCTCCCGGGCCCAGGGGAACACCGGGGAGCTGTTTTTT; CDR3 protein: CASSSRAQGNTGELFF; D gene: -; J gene: TRBJ2-2; CDR3 length: 16; clone size: -; V gene: TRBV7-3
CDR3 DNA: TGCGCCAGCAGCTTGGGTCCAGGAGACTATGGCTACACCTTC; CDR3 protein: CASSLGPGDYGYTF; D gene: -; J gene: TRBJ1-2; CDR3 length: 14; clone size: -; V gene: TRBV5-1
CDR3 DNA: TGTGCCTCCCCAGGGGGTGGTGGCTACACCTTC; CDR3 protein: CASPGGGGYTF; D gene: TRBD1; J gene: TRBJ1-2; CDR3 length: 11; clone size: -; V gene: TRBV30
CDR3 DNA: TGTGCCGCCCAGAGTGGGACACCGGGACAGGGGGTCTCTGAAGCTTTCTTT; CDR3 protein: CAAQSGTPGQGVSEAFF; D gene: TRBD1; J gene: TRBJ1-1; CDR3 length: 17; clone size: -; V gene: TRBV19
CDR3 DNA: TGTGCCAGCAGCTTCCAGGGAGATGAGCAGTTCTTC; CDR3 protein: CASSFQGDEQFF; D gene: -; J gene: TRBJ2-1; CDR3 length: 12; clone size: -; V gene: TRBV7-6
CDR3 DNA: TGCAGTGCTAGTACCCCGGGGGGCACCGGGGAGCTGTTTTTT; CDR3 protein: CSASTPGGTGELFF; D gene: TRBD2; J gene: TRBJ2-2; CDR3 length: 14; clone size: -; V gene: TRBV20-1
CDR3 DNA: TGTGCCAGCTCACCGGGGACAGGGGGCATGCAGCCCCAGCATTTT; CDR3 protein: CASSPGTGGMQPQHF; D gene: TRBD1; J gene: TRBJ1-5; CDR3 length: 15; clone size: -; V gene: TRBV18
CDR3 DNA: TGTGCCAGCAGTTCTACTCATATCAGGGGTCCTAACGGGGAGCTGTTTTTT; CDR3 protein: CASSSTHIRGPNGELFF; D gene: -; J gene: TRBJ2-2; CDR3 length: 17; clone size: -; V gene: TRBV6-2/TRBV6-3
CDR3 DNA: TGTGCCACCAGCAGAGATCAAGCGGGGTTCTACGAGCAGTACTTC; CDR3 protein: CATSRDQAGFYEQYF; D gene: TRBD2; J gene: TRBJ2-7; CDR3 length: 15; clone size: -; V gene: TRBV15